This T cell receptor (beta chain) was identified during a study of T cell repertoires in cytomegalovirus infection. For the study at large: Public TCR beta signatures marked donors with CMV infection and the matching HLA. Overall study results and limits: Cumulative public TCR beta family frequency identified CMV carriers with the relevant HLA. Within the response measured ex vivo, HLA-C-restricted CMV-specific TCR beta clonotypes were dominant.

Each CDR3 protein gets one entry after TCRdb re-called the reads with MiXCR. Of 250,000 to 300,000 distinct CDR3 sequences in the sample, over 15% were seen once. Losses at the gene ends were 4 bases for V and 1 base for J; bases not matched to a gene: 11. The CDR3 has 17 amino acids. Germline lookup yields CDR1 SEHNR and CDR2 FQNEAQ (reference sequence). This clonotype was found many times. Its antigen is undetermined. The receptor comes from a human donor in good health (CMV status not recorded). Some clones in this sample may be carry-over from other donors' samples. The chain is built from TRBV7-9 and TRBJ2-3; 7 positions match TRBD2. Sequenced: CD8+ T cells from PBMCs. The CDR3 protein is CASSSPGLAGGTDTQYF. CDR3 nucleotide sequence: TGTGCCAGCAGCTCCCCGGGGCTGGCGGGGGGCACAGATACGCAGTATTTT.